The next 21 T cell receptor beta chains were all read from a single sample in a study of T cells in localized non-small cell lung cancer. Sequenced by immunoSEQ multiplex PCR; TCRdb stores in-frame clones only, minus some. The data hold approximately 2,600 clones, with 30% to 45% observed a single time. The input for sequencing was normal lung tissue next to the tumor, taken before any cancer treatment. The receptors shown here come from a woman aged 40-69 years with stage II squamous cell lung carcinoma.

The gene calls are TRBV11-3 and TRBJ2-1; TRBD2 aligns across 7 bases. Germline trimming cut 1 base from V and 6 bases from J; bases unmatched to any gene: 3. The CDR3 has 14 amino acids. CDR1 is SGHNT and CDR2 is YENEEA in the germline V gene. The CDR3 loop is CASSLVSGTNEQFF. For the CDR3, the DNA is TGTGCCAGCAGCTTAGTGAGCGGGACCAATGAGCAGTTCTTC.

The chain couples TRBV11-3 to TRBJ2-3; D ambiguous. This CDR3 contains 14 residues. Trimming pared 7 bases from V and 3 bases from J, leaving 14 bases between. Germline CDR1 SGHNT, CDR2 YENEEA. The CDR3 DNA is TGTGCCAGCATCTCAAACTCCGGGACAGATACGCAGTATTTT. It encodes CASISNSGTDTQYF.

The J gene is TRBJ1-6, the V gene TRBV9; D perhaps matches TRBD1 (6 bases). CDR3 size: 14 residues. The V and J ends lost 5 bases and 9 bases respectively, with 15 bases between them. Germline V lookup: CDR1 SGDLS, CDR2 YYNGEE. This chain's CDR3 is CASSADRMGSPLHF. The CDR3 coding sequence is TGTGCCAGCAGTGCCGACAGGATGGGTTCACCCCTCCACTTT.

This clone was seen more than once but under ten times. CDR3 sequence (DNA): TGCGCCAGCAGTGAGAACAATCAGCCCCAGCATTTT. Amino acid sequence: CASSENNQPQHF. J is TRBJ1-5 and V is TRBV10-2; D not resolved. V lost 2 bases and J lost 3, with 2 bases in between. The CDR3 has 12 amino acids. The germline V gene encodes CDR1 WSHSY and CDR2 SAAADI.

This chain connects TRBV19 to TRBJ2-1; 10 nucleotides align to TRBD1. This CDR3 is built from 15 residues. V dropped 6 bases and J dropped 7; count of bases not matched to a gene: 9. Germline values: CDR1 LNHDA, CDR2 SQIVND (reference sequence). CDR3 DNA: TGTGCCAGTAGATCCGGGACAGGGGTCGGGAATGAGCAGTTCTTC. Encoded protein: CASRSGTGVGNEQFF.

This clone was seen more than once but under ten times. The chain carries TRBV15 and TRBJ2-1; 7 bases are a match to TRBD2. This CDR3 comprises 15 residues. J gave up 0 bases and V 3 bases, and 2 bases lay outside the gene matches. The V gene's germline CDR1 is LNHNV and CDR2 YYDKDF (reference sequence). CDR3 sequence reads: CATSSGGSSYNEQFF. The CDR3 bases are TGTGCCACCAGCAGTGGCGGGAGCTCCTACAATGAGCAGTTCTTC.

By share, this clone counts as medium-sized. The chain couples TRBV11-3 to TRBJ2-3; TRBD2 might be the D (6 bases). The CDR3 has 15 amino acids. CDR1 and CDR2 from the germline V gene are SGHNT and YENEEA. The V and J ends lost 1 base and 4 bases respectively, with 12 bases between them. CDR3 in amino acids: CASSLGGGGADTQYF. CDR3 DNA: TGTGCCAGCAGCTTAGGGGGAGGAGGGGCAGATACGCAGTATTTT.

Sample share makes this clone medium-sized. The J gene is TRBJ2-7, the V gene TRBV6-8, with D possibly matching TRBD2 (6 bases). Germline loops: CDR1 MNHGY, CDR2 SAAAGT. The V gene lost 2 bases and the J gene lost 6 bases, with 14 bases spanning the gap. CDR3 length: 14 residues. The CDR3 sequence is CASSYERRASEQYF. The CDR3 DNA reads TGTGCCAGCAGTTACGAACGGAGGGCGAGCGAGCAGTACTTC.

This clone was detected only a few times. The J gene is TRBJ2-2, the V gene TRBV2, with D perhaps TRBD1 (5 bases). Germline loops: CDR1 SNHLY, CDR2 FYNNEI. The length of the CDR3 is 14 residues. The V end was cut by 11 bases, the J end by 0 bases, with 13 bases between. CDR3 DNA: TGTGCCCTCACAGCAGGGCCGAACACCGGGGAGCTGTTTTTT. Encoded protein: CALTAGPNTGELFF.

This clone was detected a few times. CDR3 sequence reads: CASSQESTNTEAFF. Written as DNA, the CDR3 is TGTGCCAGCAGCCAGGAAAGTACGAACACTGAAGCTTTCTTT. The chain joins TRBV11-3 to TRBJ1-1, with no clear D. The V gene's germline CDR1 is SGHNT and CDR2 YENEEA. This CDR3 is built from 14 residues. The ends were cut back, 5 bases at V and 1 base at J, with 11 bases in the middle. The variable domain in full, completed from reference TRBV11-3 and TRBJ1-1, reads EAGVVQSPRYKIIEKKQPVAFWCNPISGHNTLYWYLQNLGQGPELLIRYENEEAVDDSQLPKDRFSAERLKGVDSTLKIQPAELGDSAVYLCASSQESTNTEAFFGQGTRLTVV.

This clone is medium-sized within its sample. V is TRBV9 and J is TRBJ2-2; possible D gene TRBD2, 7 bases. The V end was cut by 2 bases, the J end by 4 bases, with 12 bases between. The CDR3 has 15 amino acids. The germline gives CDR1 SGDLS, CDR2 YYNGEE. This CDR3 is CASSVGGRSTGELFF. Here the CDR3 DNA reads TGTGCCAGCAGCGTCGGGGGGCGAAGCACCGGGGAGCTGTTTTTT. The whole variable domain, remainder taken from reference TRBV9 and TRBJ2-2, is DSGVTQTPKHLITATGQRVTLRCSPRSGDLSVYWYQQSLDQGLQFLIQYYNGEERAKGNILERFSAQQFPDLHSELNLSSLELGDSALYFCASSVGGRSTGELFFGEGSRLTVL.

The J gene is TRBJ1-6, the V gene TRBV19, with 7 bases fitting TRBD1. The V gene end was trimmed by 5 bases and the J gene end by 9 bases; junction bases not matched to a gene: 10. The CDR3 extends over 15 amino acids. Looked up from germline, CDR1 is LNHDA and CDR2 is SQIVND (reference sequence). The CDR3 nucleotides are TGTGCCAGTAGTGGTGACAGGGCGTCTGGTTCACCCCTCCACTTT. Protein sequence: CASSGDRASGSPLHF.

This clone has just one count. The V and J genes are TRBV15 and TRBJ2-1; 8 bases align to TRBD1. The CDR3 covers 14 residues. Germline loops: CDR1 LNHNV, CDR2 YYDKDF (reference sequence). With 5 bases clipped from V and 13 bases from J, the junction kept 13 bases outside the gene matches. In DNA form, the CDR3 reads TGTGCCACCAGCGATTCCAGGGGGCTCAGGGCCCAGTTCTTC. Protein sequence: CATSDSRGLRAQFF.

This clone turned up a few times. The V and J genes are TRBV11-3 and TRBJ2-7, with 7 bases aligning to TRBD2. CDR1 is SGHNT and CDR2 is YENEEA in the germline V gene. The CDR3 covers 15 residues. The J segment lost 3 bases and the V segment lost 1 base, leaving 6 bases of the junction unmatched. The CDR3 region is CASSLGSGGGYEQYF. In DNA, the CDR3 is TGTGCCAGCAGCTTAGGATCGGGGGGTGGCTACGAGCAGTACTTC.

The DNA of the CDR3 is TGTGCCAGCAGCGACGGCCGGGATTCACCCCTCCACTTT. Protein: CASSDGRDSPLHF. The rearrangement uses TRBV28 and TRBJ1-6; no definite D call. CDR3 size: 13 residues. Germline V CDR1 and CDR2: MDHEN, SYDVKM. Trimming left V 6 bases short and J 8 bases short, with 11 bases between. Based on the CDR3 plus reference TRBV28 and TRBJ1-6, the full variable domain is DVKVTQSSRYLVKRTGEKVFLECVQDMDHENMFWYRQDPGLGLRLIYFSYDVKMKEKGDIPEGYSVSREKKERFSLILESASTNQTSMYLCASSDGRDSPLHFGNGTRLTVT.

This clone was seen a handful of times. The genes are TRBV11-3 and TRBJ2-3, with a weak D call TRBD1 (5 bases). V lost 1 base and J lost 1, with 15 bases in between. The CDR3 totals 17 residues. CDR1 SGHNT and CDR2 YENEEA come from the germline V gene. CDR3 region: CASSLGVRQGGTDTQYF. In DNA form, the CDR3 reads TGTGCCAGCAGCTTAGGAGTTCGTCAGGGCGGCACAGATACGCAGTATTTT.

The chain joins TRBV11-3 to TRBJ2-3; 11 bases map to TRBD2. This CDR3 spans 17 amino acids. The V and J ends lost 5 bases and 0 bases, in that order; junction bases with no gene match: 7. Germline loops: CDR1 SGHNT, CDR2 YENEEA. CDR3 bases: TGTGCCAGCAGCGGGGCTAGCGGGAGGACTAGCACAGATACGCAGTATTTT. Its protein is CASSGASGRTSTDTQYF.

The chain links TRBV14 to TRBJ1-5; 7 nucleotides line up with TRBD1. The length of the CDR3 is 14 residues. CDR1 is SGHDN, CDR2 FVKESK, per germline. The junction had 5 bases not matched to a gene; V was cut back by 4 bases and J by 5 bases. This chain's CDR3 is CASSLAGGDQPQHF. DNA for the CDR3: TGTGCCAGCAGCCTCGCAGGGGGGGATCAGCCCCAGCATTTT. The full variable domain, rest sourced from reference TRBV14 and TRBJ1-5, is EAGVTQFPSHSVIEKGQTVTLRCDPISGHDNLYWYRRVMGKEIKFLLHFVKESKQDESGMPNNRFLAERTGGTYSTLKVQPAELEDSGVYFCASSLAGGDQPQHFGDGTRLSIL.

Comment on this clone: Relative to the germline gene, one junction end is altered; a read error may explain this. The chain links TRBV15 to TRBJ1-2; TRBD1 is a possible D gene (5 bases). Germline lookup yields CDR1 LNHNV and CDR2 YYDKDF (reference sequence). CDR3 length equals 14 residues. The CDR3 protein is CTTSPERGSYGYTF. In DNA form, the CDR3 reads TGTACCACCAGTCCCGAGAGGGGAAGCTATGGCTACACCTTC. The variable domain in full, completed from reference TRBV15 and TRBJ1-2, reads DAMVIQNPRYQVTQFGKPVTLSCSQTLNHNVMYWYQQKSSQAPKLLFHYYDKDFNNEADTPDNFQSRRPNTSFCFLDIRSPGLGDTAMYLCTTSPERGSYGYTFGSGTRLTVV.

V gene TRBV28 combines with J gene TRBJ2-7; unclear D gene. The length of the CDR3 is 15 residues. V lost 3 bases, J lost 6 bases, and 18 bases lay in between. From germline, CDR1 is MDHEN and CDR2 SYDVKM. The CDR3 region is CASSLIVHRPSEQYF. Here the CDR3 DNA reads TGTGCCAGCAGTTTGATAGTCCACCGGCCGTCCGAGCAGTACTTC.

The chain is built from TRBV28 and TRBJ2-5, with 12 bases that match TRBD2. Germline V gene sequence: CDR1 MDHEN, CDR2 SYDVKM. The CDR3 has 13 residues. V gave up 8 bases and J gave up 4 bases; unmatched junction bases: 2. CDR3 sequence: CASLTSGRETQYF. CDR3 DNA sequence: TGTGCCAGCTTGACTAGCGGGAGAGAGACCCAGTACTTC.